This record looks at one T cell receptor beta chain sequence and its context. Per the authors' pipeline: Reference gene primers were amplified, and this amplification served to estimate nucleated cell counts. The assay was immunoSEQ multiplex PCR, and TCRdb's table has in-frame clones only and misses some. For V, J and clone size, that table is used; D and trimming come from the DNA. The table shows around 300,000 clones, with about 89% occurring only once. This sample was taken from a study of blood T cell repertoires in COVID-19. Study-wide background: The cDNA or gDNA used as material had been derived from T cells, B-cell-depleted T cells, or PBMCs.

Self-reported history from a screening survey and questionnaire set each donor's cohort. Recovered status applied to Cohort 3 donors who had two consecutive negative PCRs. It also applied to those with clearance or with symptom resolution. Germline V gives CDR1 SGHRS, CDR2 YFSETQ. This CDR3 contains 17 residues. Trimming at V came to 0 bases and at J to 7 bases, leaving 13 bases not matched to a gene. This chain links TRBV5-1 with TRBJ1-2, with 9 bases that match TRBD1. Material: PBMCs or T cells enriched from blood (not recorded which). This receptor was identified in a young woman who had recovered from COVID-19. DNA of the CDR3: TGCGCCAGCAGCTTGGATGATCGGGACAGGGTTACCCGTGGCTACACCTTC. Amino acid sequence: CASSLDDRDRVTRGYTF.